This paragraph reports one TCR beta chain. The method was immunoSEQ multiplex PCR; TCRdb's version includes in-frame clones alone and lacks a portion of them. The table records hundreds of thousands of clones, around 86% of them present only once. Cohort allocation depended upon clinical history that participants reported. In Cohort 3, a recovered donor had either two negative PCRs, clearance, or symptom resolution. This sample was taken from a study of blood T cell repertoires in COVID-19. About the research overall: The origin of the acute and convalescent COVID-19 samples was the United States, Italy and Spain.

With 2 bases clipped from V and 2 bases from J, the junction kept 6 bases outside the gene matches. The CDR3 consists of 17 residues. The germline V gene encodes CDR1 MNHEY and CDR2 SVGEGT. The V call is TRBV6-2 or TRBV6-3, the J call TRBJ2-3, with TRBD2 matching over 11 bases. The clonotype comes from a man aged 55 to 70 who had recovered from COVID-19. The sequencing input was PBMCs or T cells enriched from blood (not recorded which). DNA for the CDR3: TGTGCCAGCAGTTACGGGTTAGCGGGAGGGCCCACAGATACGCAGTATTTT. Amino acid sequence: CASSYGLAGGPTDTQYF.